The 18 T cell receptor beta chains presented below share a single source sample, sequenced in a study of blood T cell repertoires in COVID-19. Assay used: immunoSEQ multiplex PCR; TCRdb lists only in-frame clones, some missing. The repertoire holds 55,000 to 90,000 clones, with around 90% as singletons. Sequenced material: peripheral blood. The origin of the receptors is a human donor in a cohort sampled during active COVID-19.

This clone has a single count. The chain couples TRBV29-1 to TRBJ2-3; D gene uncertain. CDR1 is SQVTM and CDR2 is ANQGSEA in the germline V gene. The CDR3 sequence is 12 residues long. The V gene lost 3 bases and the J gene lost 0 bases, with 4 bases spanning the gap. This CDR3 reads CSVDPSTDTQYF. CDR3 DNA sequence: TGCAGCGTTGACCCTAGCACAGATACGCAGTATTTT.

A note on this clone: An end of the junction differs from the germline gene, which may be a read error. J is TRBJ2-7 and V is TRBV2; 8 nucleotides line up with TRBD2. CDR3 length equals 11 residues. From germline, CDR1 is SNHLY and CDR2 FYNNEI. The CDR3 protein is CATTELAGATF. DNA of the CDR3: TGTGCCACCACGGAGCTAGCGGGTGCAACTTTC.

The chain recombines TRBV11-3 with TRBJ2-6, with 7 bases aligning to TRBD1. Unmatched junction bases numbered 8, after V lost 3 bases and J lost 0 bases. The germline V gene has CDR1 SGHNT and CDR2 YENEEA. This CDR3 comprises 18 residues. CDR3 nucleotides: TGTGCCAGCAGCTTCCGGACAGGCGGATACTCTGGGGCCAACGTCCTGACTTTC. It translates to CASSFRTGGYSGANVLTF.

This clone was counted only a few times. In nucleotides, the CDR3 is TGCGCCAGCAGCTTGGGGGCTAGCGGACGCACAGATACGCAGTATTTT. Its translation is CASSLGASGRTDTQYF. The chain employs TRBV5-1 and TRBJ2-3, with 7 nucleotides matching TRBD2. The CDR3 spans 16 residues. Germline V gene lookup returns CDR1 SGHRS and CDR2 YFSETQ. V lost 0 bases and J lost 1; bases outside the gene matches: 5.

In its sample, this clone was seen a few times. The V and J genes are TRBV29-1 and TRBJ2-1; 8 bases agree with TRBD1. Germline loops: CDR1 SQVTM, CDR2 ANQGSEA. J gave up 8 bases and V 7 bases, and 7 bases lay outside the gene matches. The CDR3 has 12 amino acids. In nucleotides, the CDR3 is TGCAGCGCCAGGGGGCAGGGCGATGAGCAGTTCTTC. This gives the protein CSARGQGDEQFF.

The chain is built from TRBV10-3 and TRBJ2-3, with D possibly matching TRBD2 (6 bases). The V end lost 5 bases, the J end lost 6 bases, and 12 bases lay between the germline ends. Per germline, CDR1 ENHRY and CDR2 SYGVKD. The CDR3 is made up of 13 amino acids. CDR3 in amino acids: CAISTSKADTQYF. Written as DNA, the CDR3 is TGTGCCATCAGTACTAGCAAAGCGGATACGCAGTATTTT.

The CDR3 region has the DNA TGTGCCAGCAGGGAGACAGGGGGCAATCAGCCCCAGCATTTT. The encoded protein is CASRETGGNQPQHF. J is TRBJ1-5 and V is TRBV6-6, with 8 nucleotides matching TRBD1. V shed 6 bases, J shed 2 bases, and the junction held 3 bases outside the gene matches. Per germline, CDR1 MNHNY and CDR2 SVGAGI (reference sequence). CDR3 size: 14 residues.

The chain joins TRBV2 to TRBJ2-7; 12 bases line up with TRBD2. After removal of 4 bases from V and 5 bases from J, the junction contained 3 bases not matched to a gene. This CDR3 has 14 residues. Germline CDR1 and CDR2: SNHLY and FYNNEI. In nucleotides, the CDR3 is TGTGCCAGCAGTGTGGGGACTAGCGGGCACGAGCAGTACTTC. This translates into CASSVGTSGHEQYF. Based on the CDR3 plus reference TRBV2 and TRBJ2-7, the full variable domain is EPEVTQTPSHQVTQMGQEVILRCVPISNHLYFYWYRQILGQKVEFLVSFYNNEISEKSEIFDDQFSVERPDGSNFTLKIRSTKLEDSAMYFCASSVGTSGHEQYFGPGTRLTVT.

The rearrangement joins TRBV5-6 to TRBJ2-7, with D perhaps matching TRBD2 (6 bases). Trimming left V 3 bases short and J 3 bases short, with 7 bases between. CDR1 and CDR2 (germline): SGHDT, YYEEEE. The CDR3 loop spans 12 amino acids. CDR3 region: CASSSGGYEQYV. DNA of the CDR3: TGTGCCAGCAGCTCCGGGGGCTACGAGCAGTACGTC.

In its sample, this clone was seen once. CDR3 DNA sequence: TGTGCCAGCAACTCACCGCGGGACCCCAATCAGCCCCAGCATTTT. This codes for CASNSPRDPNQPQHF. The J gene is TRBJ1-5, the V gene TRBV21-1. TRBV21-1 is a listed pseudogene. The CDR3 consists of 15 residues.

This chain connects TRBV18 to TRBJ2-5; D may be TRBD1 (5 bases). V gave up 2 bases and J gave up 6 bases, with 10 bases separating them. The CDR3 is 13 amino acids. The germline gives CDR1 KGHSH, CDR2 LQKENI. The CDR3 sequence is CASSPGAHQTQYF. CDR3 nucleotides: TGTGCCAGCTCACCAGGGGCGCACCAGACCCAGTACTTC.

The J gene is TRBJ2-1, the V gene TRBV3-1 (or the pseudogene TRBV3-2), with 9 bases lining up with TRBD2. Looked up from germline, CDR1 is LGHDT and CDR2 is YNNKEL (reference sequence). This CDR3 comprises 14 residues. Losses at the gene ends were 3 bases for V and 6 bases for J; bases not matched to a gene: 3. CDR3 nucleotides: TGTGCCAGCAGCCAGGGGACTAGCCCCAATGAGCAGTTCTTC. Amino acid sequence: CASSQGTSPNEQFF.

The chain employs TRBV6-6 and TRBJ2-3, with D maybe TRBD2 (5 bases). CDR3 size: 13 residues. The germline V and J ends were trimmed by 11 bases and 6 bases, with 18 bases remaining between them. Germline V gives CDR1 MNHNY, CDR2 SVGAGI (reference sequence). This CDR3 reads CAALSAPRDTQYF. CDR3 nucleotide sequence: TGTGCCGCCCTTAGCGCCCCTAGGGATACGCAGTATTTT.

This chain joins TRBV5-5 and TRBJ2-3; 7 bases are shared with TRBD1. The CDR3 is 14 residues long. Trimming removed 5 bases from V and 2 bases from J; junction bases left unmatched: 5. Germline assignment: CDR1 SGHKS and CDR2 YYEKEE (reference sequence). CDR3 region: CASRLGQNTDTQYF. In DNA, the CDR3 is TGTGCCAGCAGACTGGGACAGAACACAGATACGCAGTATTTT.

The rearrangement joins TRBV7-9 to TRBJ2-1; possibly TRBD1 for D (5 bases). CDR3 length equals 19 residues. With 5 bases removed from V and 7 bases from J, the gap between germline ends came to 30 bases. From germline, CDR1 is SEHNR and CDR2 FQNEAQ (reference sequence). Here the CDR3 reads CASSTMSLGPLIKGNEQFF. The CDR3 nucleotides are TGTGCCAGCAGCACAATGTCCCTTGGGCCACTGATAAAGGGGAATGAGCAGTTCTTC. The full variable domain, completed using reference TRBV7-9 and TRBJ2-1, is DTGVSQNPRHKITKRGQNVTFRCDPISEHNRLYWYRQTLGQGPEFLTYFQNEAQLEKSRLLSDRFSAERPKGSFSTLEIQRTEQGDSAMYLCASSTMSLGPLIKGNEQFFGPGTRLTVL.

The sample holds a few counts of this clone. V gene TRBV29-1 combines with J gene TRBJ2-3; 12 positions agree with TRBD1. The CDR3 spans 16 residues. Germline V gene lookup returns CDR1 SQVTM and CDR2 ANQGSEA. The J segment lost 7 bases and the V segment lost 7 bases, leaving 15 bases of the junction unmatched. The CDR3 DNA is TGCAGCGCCGGAAACCCCGGGACAGGGGGCCCTCATACGCAGTATTTT. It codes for CSAGNPGTGGPHTQYF.

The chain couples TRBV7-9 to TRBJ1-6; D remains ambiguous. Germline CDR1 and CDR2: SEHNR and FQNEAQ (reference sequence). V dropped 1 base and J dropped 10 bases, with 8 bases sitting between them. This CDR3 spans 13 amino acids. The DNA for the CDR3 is TGTGCCAGCAGCTTAGAGCGGGAATCACCCCTCCACTTT. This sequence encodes CASSLERESPLHF.

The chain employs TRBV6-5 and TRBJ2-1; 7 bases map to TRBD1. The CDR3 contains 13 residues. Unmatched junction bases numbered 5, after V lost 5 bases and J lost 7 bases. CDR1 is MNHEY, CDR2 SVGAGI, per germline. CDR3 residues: CASSRQGLNEQFF. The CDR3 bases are TGTGCCAGCAGTAGACAGGGTTTGAATGAGCAGTTCTTC.